This T cell receptor (beta chain) came from a study of CD8+ T cells in alopecia areata. Whole-study results and caveats: An increase in clonality over normal scalp was evident in lesional scalp, especially alopecia totalis/universalis.

Extracted RNA was reverse transcribed, and the resulting cDNA served as sequencing template. The protocol was immunoSEQ multiplex PCR, while the TCRdb copy is restricted to in-frame clones and leaves out a portion. The specimen has 3,900 or so clones, none found just once. The germline CDR1 and CDR2 sequences are NNHNN and SYGAGS (reference sequence). This CDR3 contains 15 residues. V lost 1 base to trimming and J lost 4 bases; unmatched junction nucleotides: 2. A sort of pooled cutaneous lymph node cells used CD4, CD8alpha, NKG2D, NKG2ACE and other stains. By share, this clone ranks as medium-sized (0.01 to 0.1%). What it binds is unknown. The genes and germline here are from mouse. The read terminates 4 residues ahead of where the CDR3 ends, so the germline J gene completes it.

The chain employs TRBV13-2 and TRBJ2-2, with TRBD1 matching 9 bases. The TCR originated in a C3H/HeJ mouse with alopecia areata. This strain's MHC haplotype is H2-k. Specimen: CD8+ T cells sorted from a lymph node. The sequenced part of the CDR3 DNA is TGTGCCAGCGGTGATCACAGGGGGCGCACCGGG. Translating it yields CASGDHRGRTG. The whole CDR3 protein reads CASGDHRGRTGQLYF.